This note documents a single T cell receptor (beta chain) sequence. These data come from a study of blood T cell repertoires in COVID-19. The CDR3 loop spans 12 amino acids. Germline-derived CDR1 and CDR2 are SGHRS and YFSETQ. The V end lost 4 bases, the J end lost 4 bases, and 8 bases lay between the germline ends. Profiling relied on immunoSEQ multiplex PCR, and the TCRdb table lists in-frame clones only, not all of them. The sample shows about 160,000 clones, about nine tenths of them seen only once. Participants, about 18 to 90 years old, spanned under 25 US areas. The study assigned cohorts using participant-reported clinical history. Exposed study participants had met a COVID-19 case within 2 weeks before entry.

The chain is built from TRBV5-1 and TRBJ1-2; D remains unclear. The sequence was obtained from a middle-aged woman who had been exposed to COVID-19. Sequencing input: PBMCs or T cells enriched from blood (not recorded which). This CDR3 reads CASSLVGYGYTF. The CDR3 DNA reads TGCGCCAGCAGCCTAGTGGGCTATGGCTACACCTTC.